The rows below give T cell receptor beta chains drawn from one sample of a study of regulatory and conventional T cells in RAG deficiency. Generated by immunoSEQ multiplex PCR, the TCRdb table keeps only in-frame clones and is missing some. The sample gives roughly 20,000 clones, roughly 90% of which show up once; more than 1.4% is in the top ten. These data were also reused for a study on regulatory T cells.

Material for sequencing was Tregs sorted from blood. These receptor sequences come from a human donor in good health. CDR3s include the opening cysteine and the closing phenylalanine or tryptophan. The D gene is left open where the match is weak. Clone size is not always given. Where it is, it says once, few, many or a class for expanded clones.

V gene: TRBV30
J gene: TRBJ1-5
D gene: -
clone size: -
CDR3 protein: CAWSVGRTNNQPQHF
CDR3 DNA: TGTGCCTGGAGTGTTGGGCGGACCAACAATCAGCCCCAGCATTTT

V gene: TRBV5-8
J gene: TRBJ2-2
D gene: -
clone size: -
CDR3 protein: CASSLGVRSGELFF
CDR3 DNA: TGTGCCAGCAGCTTGGGGGTGAGGTCCGGGGAGCTGTTTTTT

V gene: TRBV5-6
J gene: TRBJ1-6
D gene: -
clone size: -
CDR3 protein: CASSFFGNRPIRDNSPLHF
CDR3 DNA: TGTGCCAGCAGCTTCTTCGGCAACAGGCCCATTAGGGATAATTCACCCCTCCACTTT

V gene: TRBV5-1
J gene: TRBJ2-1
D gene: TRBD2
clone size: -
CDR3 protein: CASSFTSGGLTYNEQFF
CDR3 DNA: TGCGCCAGCAGCTTTACTAGCGGGGGGCTAACCTACAATGAGCAGTTCTTC

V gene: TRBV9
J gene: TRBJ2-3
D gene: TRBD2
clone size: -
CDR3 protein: CASSVDPSGGASPQDTQYF
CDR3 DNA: TGTGCCAGCAGCGTCGACCCTAGCGGGGGGGCGTCTCCGCAAGATACGCAGTATTTT

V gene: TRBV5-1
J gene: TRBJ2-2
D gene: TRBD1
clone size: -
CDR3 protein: CASSLEGTGMNTGELFF
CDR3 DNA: TGCGCCAGCAGCTTGGAGGGGACAGGGATGAACACCGGGGAGCTGTTTTTT

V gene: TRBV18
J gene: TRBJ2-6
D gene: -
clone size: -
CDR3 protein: CASSQGPPSGANVLTF
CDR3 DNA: TGTGCCAGCTCACAGGGACCTCCCTCTGGGGCCAACGTCCTGACTTTC

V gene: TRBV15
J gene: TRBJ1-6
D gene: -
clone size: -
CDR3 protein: CATSRVQLYNSPLHF
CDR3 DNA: TGTGCCACCAGCAGAGTACAGCTTTATAATTCACCCCTCCACTTT

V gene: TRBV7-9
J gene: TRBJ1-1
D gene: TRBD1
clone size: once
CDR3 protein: CASSTGTGLTEAFF
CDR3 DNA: TGTGCCAGCAGCACCGGGACAGGGCTCACTGAAGCTTTCTTT

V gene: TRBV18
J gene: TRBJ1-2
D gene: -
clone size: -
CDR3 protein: CASSPGTTGRYGYTF
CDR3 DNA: TGTGCCAGCTCACCGGGGACCACGGGCCGTTATGGCTACACCTTC

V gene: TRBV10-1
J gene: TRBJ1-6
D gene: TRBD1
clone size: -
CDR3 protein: CAGQGSFSYNSPLHF
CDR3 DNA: TGCGCCGGACAGGGGTCGTTCTCCTATAATTCACCCCTCCACTTT

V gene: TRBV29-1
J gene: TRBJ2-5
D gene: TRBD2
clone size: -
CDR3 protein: CSVFSGGETQYF
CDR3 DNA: TGCAGCGTTTTTAGCGGGGGAGAGACCCAGTACTTC

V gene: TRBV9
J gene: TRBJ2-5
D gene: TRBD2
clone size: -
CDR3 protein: CASSVWEGGGIEETQYF
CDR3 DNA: TGTGCCAGCAGCGTATGGGAGGGCGGGGGGATCGAAGAGACCCAGTACTTC

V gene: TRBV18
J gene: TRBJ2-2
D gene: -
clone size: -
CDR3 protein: CASSPHVRTGELFF
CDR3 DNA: TGTGCCAGCTCACCCCACGTACGAACCGGGGAGCTGTTTTTT

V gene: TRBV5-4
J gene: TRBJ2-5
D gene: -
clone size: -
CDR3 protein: CASSPTRTGETQYF
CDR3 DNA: TGTGCCAGCAGCCCGACCCGAACAGGAGAGACCCAGTACTTC

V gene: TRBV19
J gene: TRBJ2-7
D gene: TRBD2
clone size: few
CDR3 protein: CASRRGLADYEQYF
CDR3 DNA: TGTGCCAGTAGGAGGGGACTAGCGGATTACGAGCAGTACTTC

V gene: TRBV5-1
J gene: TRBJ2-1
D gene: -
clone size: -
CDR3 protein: CASSLSGRTYNEQFF
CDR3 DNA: TGCGCCAGCAGCTTATCCGGGAGAACCTACAATGAGCAGTTCTTC

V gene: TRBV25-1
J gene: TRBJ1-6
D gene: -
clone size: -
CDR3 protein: CASSFPRGNSPLHF
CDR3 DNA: TGTGCCAGCAGTTTCCCCCGCGGCAATTCACCCCTCCACTTT

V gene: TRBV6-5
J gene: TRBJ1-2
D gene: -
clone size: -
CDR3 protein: CASRISSGTYGYTF
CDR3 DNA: TGTGCCAGCAGGATCTCGTCTGGGACCTATGGCTACACCTTC

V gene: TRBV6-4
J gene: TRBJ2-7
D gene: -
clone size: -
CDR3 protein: CASGLAGAYEQYF
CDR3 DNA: TGTGCCAGCGGTTTGGCAGGGGCCTACGAGCAGTACTTC

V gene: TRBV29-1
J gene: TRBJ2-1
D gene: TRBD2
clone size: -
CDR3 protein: CSVRQAGGSYNEQFF
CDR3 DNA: TGCAGCGTGCGACAAGCGGGGGGCTCCTACAATGAGCAGTTCTTC

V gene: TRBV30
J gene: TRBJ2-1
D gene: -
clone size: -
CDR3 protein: CAHGGTEQFF
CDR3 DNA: TGTGCCCACGGGGGAACTGAGCAGTTCTTC

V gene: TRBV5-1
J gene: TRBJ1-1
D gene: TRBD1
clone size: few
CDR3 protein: CASSPGQGGGGTEAFF
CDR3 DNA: TGCGCCAGCAGCCCGGGACAGGGAGGCGGTGGCACTGAAGCTTTCTTT

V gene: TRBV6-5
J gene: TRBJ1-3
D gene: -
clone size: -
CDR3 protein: CASRRSRDSGNTIYF
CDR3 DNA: TGTGCCAGCAGACGCAGCCGGGACTCTGGAAACACCATATATTTT

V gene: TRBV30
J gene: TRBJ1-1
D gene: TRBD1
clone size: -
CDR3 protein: CACNRGSTEAFF
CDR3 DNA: TGTGCCTGCAACAGGGGTAGCACTGAAGCTTTCTTT

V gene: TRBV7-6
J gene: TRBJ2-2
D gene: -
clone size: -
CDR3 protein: CASSPNGGNTGELFF
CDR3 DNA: TGTGCCAGCAGCCCCAACGGGGGGAACACCGGGGAGCTGTTTTTT

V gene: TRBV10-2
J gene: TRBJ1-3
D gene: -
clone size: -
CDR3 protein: CASSDAGRGNTIYF
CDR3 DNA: TGCGCCAGCAGTGATGCTGGGCGCGGAAACACCATATATTTT

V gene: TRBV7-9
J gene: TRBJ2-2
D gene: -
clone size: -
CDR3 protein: CASSLDNTGELFF
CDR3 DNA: TGTGCCAGCAGCTTAGACAACACCGGGGAGCTGTTTTTT

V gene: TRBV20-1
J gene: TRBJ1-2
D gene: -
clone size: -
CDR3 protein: CSARSGEGYTF
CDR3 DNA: TGCAGTGCTAGATCAGGCGAGGGCTACACCTTC

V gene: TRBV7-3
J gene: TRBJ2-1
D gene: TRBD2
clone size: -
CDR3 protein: CASSSPGGGYEQFF
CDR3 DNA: TGTGCCAGCAGCTCCCCGGGGGGTGGGTATGAGCAGTTCTTC

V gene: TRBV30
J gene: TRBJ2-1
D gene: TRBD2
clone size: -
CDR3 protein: CAWSKRETYNEQFF
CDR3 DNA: TGTGCCTGGAGTAAGCGGGAGACCTACAATGAGCAGTTCTTC

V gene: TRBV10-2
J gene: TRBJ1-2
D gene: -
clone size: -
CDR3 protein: CASSETDRYYGYTF
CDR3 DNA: TGCGCCAGCAGTGAGACCGACAGGTACTATGGCTACACCTTC

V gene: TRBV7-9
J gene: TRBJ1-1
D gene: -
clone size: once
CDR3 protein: CASSTTGKNTEAFF
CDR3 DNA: TGTGCCAGCAGCACGACAGGAAAGAACACTGAAGCTTTCTTT

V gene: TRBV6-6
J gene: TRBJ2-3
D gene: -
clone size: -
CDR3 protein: CASSYERSRRHTQYF
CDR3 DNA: TGTGCCAGCAGTTACGAACGTTCTCGGAGGCATACGCAGTATTTT

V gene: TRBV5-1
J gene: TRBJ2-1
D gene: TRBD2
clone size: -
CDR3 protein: CASSPTGTSLNEQFF
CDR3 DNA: TGCGCCAGCAGCCCGACCGGGACTAGCTTGAATGAGCAGTTCTTC

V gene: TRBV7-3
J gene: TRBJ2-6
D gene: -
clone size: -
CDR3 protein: CASSLGTQRSGANVLTF
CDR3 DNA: TGTGCCAGCAGCTTAGGGACACAACGTTCTGGGGCCAACGTCCTGACTTTC

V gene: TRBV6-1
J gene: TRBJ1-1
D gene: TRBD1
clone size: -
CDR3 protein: CASRRTGVQTEAFF
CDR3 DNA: TGTGCCAGCAGACGGACAGGGGTGCAGACTGAAGCTTTCTTT

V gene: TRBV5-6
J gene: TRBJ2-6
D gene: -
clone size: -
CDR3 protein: CASSFRGLARSGANVLTF
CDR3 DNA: TGTGCCAGCAGCTTCAGAGGGTTGGCACGCTCTGGGGCCAACGTCCTGACTTTC

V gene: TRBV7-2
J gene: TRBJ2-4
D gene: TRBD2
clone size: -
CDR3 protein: CASSRTGTSGRAGNIQYF
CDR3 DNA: TGTGCCAGCAGTCGCACCGGGACTAGCGGGAGGGCCGGAAACATTCAGTACTTC

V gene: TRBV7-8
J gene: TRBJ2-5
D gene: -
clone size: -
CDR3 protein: CASSKRDWGQETQYF
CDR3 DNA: TGTGCCAGCAGCAAACGGGACTGGGGACAAGAGACCCAGTACTTC

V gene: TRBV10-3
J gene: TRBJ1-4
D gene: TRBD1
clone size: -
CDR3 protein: CAISDPDRGREKLFF
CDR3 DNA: TGTGCCATCAGTGACCCGGACAGGGGGAGAGAAAAACTGTTTTTT

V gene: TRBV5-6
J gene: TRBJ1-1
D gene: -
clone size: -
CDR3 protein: CASSLTGLEAFF
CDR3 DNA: TGTGCCAGCAGCTTGACAGGCCTTGAAGCTTTCTTT

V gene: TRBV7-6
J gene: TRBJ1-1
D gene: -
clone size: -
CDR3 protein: CASTLKTGGGGISFF
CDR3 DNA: TGTGCCAGCACTCTGAAGACGGGAGGAGGTGGGATATCTTTCTTT

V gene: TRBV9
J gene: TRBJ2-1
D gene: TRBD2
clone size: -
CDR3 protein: CASSGVWRGYNEQFF
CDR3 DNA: TGTGCCAGCAGCGGCGTCTGGCGGGGGTACAATGAGCAGTTCTTC